Listed below are T cell receptor beta chains from one sample, sequenced in a study of regulatory T cells in long-lasting Graves disease. TCRdb itself ran the multiplex PCR reads through MiXCR, one entry per CDR3 protein. The sample yields 550,000 to 600,000 distinct CDR3 sequences, around 16% seen once. These sequences were also reported in another study, on T cells in Graves' hyperthyroidism and ophthalmopathy.

Material: peripheral blood mononuclear cells (PBMCs), obtained at new diagnosis, from a patient treated with antithyroid drugs. Receptors were obtained from a man aged 18 to 29 with Graves disease. The CDR3 runs from the conserved cysteine through the conserved F or W. D genes are given only for firm matches. Expanded clones get a size class; other rows say once, few or many, or leave the size out.

>many|TRBJ1-4|TRBV12-3/TRBV12-4|NA
TGTGCCAGCAGTTCATTCCACAGGGACGAAAAACTGTTTTTT
CASSSFHRDEKLFF
>few|TRBJ2-1|TRBV29-1|TRBD1
TGCAGCGTGAACAGGGGTAAAGGTGAGCAGTTCTTC
CSVNRGKGEQFF
>NA|TRBJ1-1|TRBV13|TRBD1
TGTGCCAGCAGCCCACGACAGGGGGACACTGAAGCTTTCTTT
CASSPRQGDTEAFF
>many|TRBJ2-7|TRBV15|TRBD1
TGTGCCACCAGCAGGGACAGGGGGATCTACGAGCAGTACTTC
CATSRDRGIYEQYF
>many|TRBJ2-1|TRBV5-1|NA
TGCGCCAGCAGCTTGGGGGATAATTCGAACTACAATGAGCAGTTCTTC
CASSLGDNSNYNEQFF
>NA|TRBJ2-3|TRBV5-1|TRBD2
TGCGCCAGCAGCTTAAGGCGGGAGGTCCAAGATACGCAGTATTTT
CASSLRREVQDTQYF
>NA|TRBJ1-5|TRBV5-1|NA
TGCGCCAGCAGCTCAGGGGATAGCAATCAGCCCCAGCATTTT
CASSSGDSNQPQHF
>NA|TRBJ1-3|TRBV28|NA
TGTGCCAGCAGTTTACCGGGATACTCTGGAAACACCATATATTTT
CASSLPGYSGNTIYF
>few|TRBJ1-4|TRBV7-9|NA
TGTGCCAGCAGCTTAATCCGGGCGGATGTTGAAAAACTGTTTTTT
CASSLIRADVEKLFF
>NA|TRBJ1-3|TRBV19|NA
TGTGCCACCGGGGAGGCAGTCGGAAACACCATATATTTT
CATGEAVGNTIYF
>many|TRBJ2-7|TRBV11-1|NA
TGTGCCAGCAGCTTAGCCCGGGACGGACCCTACGAGCAGTACTTC
CASSLARDGPYEQYF
>NA|TRBJ1-6|TRBV20-1|NA
TGCAGCGTCAGGAAGGGGGATAATTCACCCCTCCACTTT
CSVRKGDNSPLHF
>NA|TRBJ2-3|TRBV2|NA
TGTGCCAGCAGCCAAGGGAACTCGAGGGATACGCAGTATTTT
CASSQGNSRDTQYF
>many|TRBJ2-5|TRBV20-1|NA
TGCAGTGCTAGAAACGCTCTCAGCGGGGAGACCCAGTACTTC
CSARNALSGETQYF
>NA|TRBJ2-5|TRBV20-1|TRBD1
TGCAGTGCTAGAGCCCCGGGACAGGGGGGAGAGACCCAGTACTTC
CSARAPGQGGETQYF
>NA|TRBJ1-1|TRBV2|NA
TGTGCCAGCGGCGGGGGTCGCGCTGAGGCTTTCTTT
CASGGGRAEAFF